This entry lists 5 T cell receptor beta chains sequenced from one sample in a study of OX40 agonist ivuxolimab in advanced cancers. Assay used: immunoSEQ multiplex PCR; TCRdb lists only in-frame clones, some missing. Among approximately 50,000 clones listed, 80% were seen once. This specimen was CD4+ or CD8+ T cells sorted from blood, taken in a trial of the OX40 agonist ivuxolimab. The origin of the receptors is an adult with an advanced solid tumor such as melanoma, head and neck, liver or kidney cancer.

This rearrangement joins TRBV19 to TRBJ2-2, with a tentative D call TRBD1 (5 bases). The CDR3 contains 20 residues. Germline V gene lookup returns CDR1 LNHDA and CDR2 SQIVND (reference sequence). Trimming removed 5 bases at V and 3 bases at J, with 28 bases between. CDR3 in DNA: TGTGCCAGTAGTTTAAAGGGGCCTTCTCTGCTTCTCCGGGACACCGGGGAGCTGTTTTTT. Translation: CASSLKGPSLLLRDTGELFF.

V gene TRBV27 combines with J gene TRBJ2-7; D may be TRBD2 (5 bases). CDR1 and CDR2 (germline): MNHEY, SMNVEV (reference sequence). V lost 5 bases to trimming and J lost 7 bases, with 15 bases between them. The CDR3 extends over 13 amino acids. Written as DNA, the CDR3 is TGTGCCAGCAGTGCGGGTCCCGCTAGAGAGCAGTACTTC. It encodes CASSAGPAREQYF.

The CDR3, as DNA: TGTGCCAGCAGCGTAGCAACAGGGGTTGGTGAAAAACTGTTTTTT. Amino acid sequence: CASSVATGVGEKLFF. V gene TRBV9 combines with J gene TRBJ1-4, with TRBD1 identical over 7 bases. The CDR3 is 15 residues long. V lost 0 bases to trimming and J lost 7 bases; unmatched junction nucleotides: 6. The germline CDR1 and CDR2 sequences are SGDLS and YYNGEE.

This chain joins TRBV7-2 and TRBJ2-3; no reliable D call. Germline CDR1 SGHTA, CDR2 FQGNSA. V lost 3 bases to trimming and J lost 5 bases, with 6 bases between them. The CDR3 covers 12 residues. The CDR3 spells CASSFVIDTQYF. The CDR3 DNA follows: TGTGCCAGCAGCTTCGTAATAGATACGCAGTATTTT. Full variable domain (remainder filled in from reference TRBV7-2 and TRBJ2-3): GAGVSQSPSNKVTEKGKDVELRCDPISGHTALYWYRQSLGQGLEFLIYFQGNSAPDKSGLPSDRFSAERTGGSVSTLTIQRTQQEDSAVYLCASSFVIDTQYFGPGTRLTVL.

This chain uses TRBV18 with TRBJ1-1; a possible D gene is TRBD1 (6 bases). The V and J ends lost 2 bases and 1 base respectively, with 8 bases between them. CDR3 length: 14 amino acids. Germline V gene data show CDR1 as KGHSH and CDR2 as LQKENI. DNA for the CDR3: TGTGCCAGCTCACCAAGGGGGGGGAACACTGAAGCTTTCTTT. Translated, it gives CASSPRGGNTEAFF.